This paragraph covers one T cell receptor beta chain sequence. Its cognate antigen has yet to be identified. The record has no base qualities; no much larger clone is one base away. Sequenced on an Illumina NovaSeq 6000. Using 5'RACE with constant-segment primers, TCRalpha and TCRbeta cDNA libraries were constructed, with sample barcodes and unique molecular identifiers added in the process. RNA was extracted from every sample with Trizol reagent. Amplification of the libraries took two PCR steps, and the second step added a second sample barcode plus Illumina TruSeq adapters. Sequencing of the libraries was done on an Illumina NovaSeq, producing 2 x 150 bp paired-end reads. The original pipeline was this. The reads were demultiplexed and collapsed into UMI-guided consensus sequences using migec v1.2.7. With mixcr v2.1.11, UMI consensuses were aligned to TRA and TRB V and J templates and assembled into clonotypes. Clonotypes were classified as expanded or contracted when called significant by both edgeR and NoisET, with noise models trained on biological replicates. For edgeR calls, the cutoffs were a false discovery rate-adjusted p below 0.01 and a log2 fold-change threshold of 1. As an exploratory analysis of dynamics, PCA with hierarchical clustering was applied to max-normalized trajectories of the 1000 most abundant clonotypes. The CD4 or CD8 phenotype of responding clones was assigned using the separately sequenced CD4+ and CD8+ repertoires. TCRdb passed the public sequencing reads through fastp at Q25 and MiXCR, retaining productive beta sequences. Here each entry gathers all rows of one CDR3 protein and keeps the most common genes and DNA. What appears here as the V and J calls and clone size reflects TCRdb's work, not the paper's. In this sample the table shows roughly 150,000 distinct CDR3 sequences, approximately 15% of which occur a single time. In total, the top ten clones hold 13% to 15% of the sample.

The data were taken from a study of T-cell memory formation after mild COVID-19 (dated by TCRdb to 2020 to 2022). Regarding the research as a whole: TCR sequence clusters from the two donors were largely donor specific. In two donors, T-cell clones that expanded and contracted after mild COVID-19 were followed by sequencing TCRalpha and TCRbeta repertoires longitudinally. The cohort comprised two young, previously healthy adult volunteers, one female and one male. The paper's findings and limits, for the study overall: The detection of some responding clones in pre-infection memory suggests that pre-existing cross-reactive memory T cells joined the SARS-CoV-2 response. Whether the second-wave clones peaking on day 37 were SARS-CoV-2 specific was not confirmed. From day 15 to 85, contracting clones showed balanced CD4/CD8 phenotypes, whereas a second wave of clones that expanded from day 15 to 37 leaned towards CD4+. The study included only two mild cases, and larger cohorts that include severe cases with pre-infection samples were judged to be necessary. Contracting CD4+ clones appeared mostly in the CM and EM memory subsets, whereas CD8+ clones were enriched in EMRA.

PBMCs were isolated by Ficoll-Paque density gradient centrifugation. V lost 6 bases and J lost 8 bases, and the count of bases not matched to a germline gene is 6. The CDR3, from cysteine to phenylalanine, totals 14 residues. The CDR3 DNA has 42 bases and is translated from base 1. Taken from the germline V gene (reference sequence), the CDR1 and CDR2 loops are LGHDT and YNNKEL. Sequenced input: PBMCs or a T cell subset sorted from them (not recorded which). The origin of this receptor is an adult woman who had mild COVID-19 (a few samples of this study predate the infection). The sample titles of this study are shuffled in the database, so cell type and time point are left out; the donor was told from shared clones. This receptor chain uses TRBV3-1 and TRBJ2-7, with 14 bases aligning to TRBD2. The base sequence is TGTGCCAGCAGGTCCGGGACTAGCGGGAGTAAGCAGTACTTC. This is translated as CASRSGTSGSKQYF.